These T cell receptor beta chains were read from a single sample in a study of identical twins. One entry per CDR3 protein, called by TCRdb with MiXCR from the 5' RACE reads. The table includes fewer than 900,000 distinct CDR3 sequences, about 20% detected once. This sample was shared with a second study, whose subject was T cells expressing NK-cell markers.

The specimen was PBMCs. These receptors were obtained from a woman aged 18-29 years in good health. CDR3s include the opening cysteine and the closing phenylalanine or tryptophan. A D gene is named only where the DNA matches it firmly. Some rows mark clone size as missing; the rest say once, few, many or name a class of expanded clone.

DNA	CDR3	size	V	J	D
TGTGCCAGCAGTTACGGGACTCTAGGGGAGACCCAGTACTTC	CASSYGTLGETQYF	.	TRBV6-5	TRBJ2-5	.
TGTGCCAGCAGCACCGGGACTAGCGGGACCCACGAGCAGTACTTC	CASSTGTSGTHEQYF	.	TRBV6-1	TRBJ2-7	TRBD2
TGTGCCAGCAGCCCCCAGCCGAGCGGGAGAGGAGCAGATACGCAGTATTTT	CASSPQPSGRGADTQYF	.	TRBV7-2	TRBJ2-3	TRBD2
TGTGCCATCAACCCGGGACAGGGGGGCTACGAGCAGTACTTC	CAINPGQGGYEQYF	.	TRBV10-3	TRBJ2-7	TRBD1
TGTGCCAGCAGTTTATACCTCAGAGGGACCCTATCGACTTTTACCAGGGAGGGTCAGCCCCAGCATTTT	CASSLYLRGTLSTFTREGQPQHF	few	TRBV27	TRBJ1-5	.
TGCAGTGCTAGAGTTAGACTAGCGGGGGGTTACAATGAGCAGTTCTTC	CSARVRLAGGYNEQFF	.	TRBV20-1	TRBJ2-1	TRBD2
TGTGCCAGCAGTTTTTCGAGTCTTGCTCGGGAGCAGTACTTC	CASSFSSLAREQYF	few	TRBV12-3/TRBV12-4	TRBJ2-7	.
TGTGCCAGCAGCCCTTACAGGGAGGGCAAAAACATTCAGTACTTC	CASSPYREGKNIQYF	.	TRBV7-3	TRBJ2-4	.
TGTGCCAGCAGTTTGCCTCTCTTCAATGAGCAGTTCTTC	CASSLPLFNEQFF	.	TRBV28	TRBJ2-1	.
TGTGCCAGTAATCGAAACAATGAGCAGTTCTTC	CASNRNNEQFF	many	TRBV12-3/TRBV12-4	TRBJ2-1	.
TGTGCCAGCAGCTTAGTGTCAGGCCGGACTAGCACAGATACGCAGTATTTT	CASSLVSGRTSTDTQYF	.	TRBV7-2	TRBJ2-3	.
TGCGCCAGCAGCCCCTTGGGGCGGGGGGCCTACAATGAGCAGTTCTTC	CASSPLGRGAYNEQFF	.	TRBV5-1	TRBJ2-1	TRBD2
TGCAGTGCTATAAATTCAGGGTATGGCAATCAGCCCCAGCATTTT	CSAINSGYGNQPQHF	.	TRBV20-1	TRBJ1-5	.
TGTGCCAGCAGCTTTTCTAGCGGGATGTATTACGAGCAGTACTTC	CASSFSSGMYYEQYF	few	TRBV5-5	TRBJ2-7	TRBD2
TGTGCCAGCGCTTTCCTGGCGGGAGGGCCAGCGGATACGCAGTATTTT	CASAFLAGGPADTQYF	.	TRBV12-3/TRBV12-4	TRBJ2-3	TRBD2
TGTGCCAGCGAGGACAATCTGCGTAATGAGCAGTTCTTC	CASEDNLRNEQFF	once	TRBV12-3/TRBV12-4	TRBJ2-1	.
TGCAGTGCTTCCGACAGGGGCCCGAACTATGGCTACACCTTC	CSASDRGPNYGYTF	.	TRBV20-1	TRBJ1-2	TRBD1